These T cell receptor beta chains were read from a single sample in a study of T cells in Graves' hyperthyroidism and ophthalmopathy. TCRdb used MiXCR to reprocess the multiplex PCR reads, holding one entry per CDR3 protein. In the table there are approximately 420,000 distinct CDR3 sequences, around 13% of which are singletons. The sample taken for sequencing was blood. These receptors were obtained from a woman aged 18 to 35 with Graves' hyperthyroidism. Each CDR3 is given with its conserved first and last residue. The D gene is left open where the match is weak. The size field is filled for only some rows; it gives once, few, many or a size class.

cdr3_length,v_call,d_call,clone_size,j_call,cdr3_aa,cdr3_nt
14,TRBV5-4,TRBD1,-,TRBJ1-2,CASSFGQGIYGYTF,TGTGCCAGCAGCTTCGGACAGGGAATCTATGGCTACACCTTC
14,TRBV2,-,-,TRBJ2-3,CASSRESLTDTQYF,TGTGCCAGCAGTCGGGAAAGCCTTACAGATACGCAGTATTTT
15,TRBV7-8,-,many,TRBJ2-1,CASSSGGGTYNEQFF,TGTGCCAGCAGCTCAGGCGGAGGGACCTACAATGAGCAGTTCTTC
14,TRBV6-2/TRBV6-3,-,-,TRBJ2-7,CASTETGYSYEQYF,TGTGCCAGCACCGAGACAGGCTATTCCTACGAGCAGTACTTC
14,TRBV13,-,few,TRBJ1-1,CASSDRHPNTEAFF,TGTGCCAGCAGCGACCGACACCCGAACACTGAAGCTTTCTTT
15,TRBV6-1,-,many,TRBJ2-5,CASSEGIVEQETQYF,TGTGCCAGCAGTGAGGGCATCGTCGAACAAGAGACCCAGTACTTC
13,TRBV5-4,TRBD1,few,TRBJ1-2,CASSPGQPYGYTF,TGTGCCAGCAGCCCGGGACAGCCGTATGGCTACACCTTC
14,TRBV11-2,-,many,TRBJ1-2,CASSLEARNYGYTF,TGTGCCAGCAGCTTAGAGGCACGAAACTATGGCTACACCTTC
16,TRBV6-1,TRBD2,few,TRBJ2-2,CASSSLAGTNTGELFF,TGTGCCAGCAGTTCCTTAGCGGGGACGAACACCGGGGAGCTGTTTTTT
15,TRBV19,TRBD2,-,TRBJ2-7,CASSDSGRHTYEQYF,TGTGCCAGTAGCGATAGCGGGAGGCACACCTACGAGCAGTACTTC
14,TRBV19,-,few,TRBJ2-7,CATSPSAGSYEQYF,TGTGCCACCTCACCTAGCGCCGGCTCCTACGAGCAGTACTTC
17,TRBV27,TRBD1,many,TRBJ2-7,CASSLVNAGGFAYEQYF,TGTGCCAGCAGTTTAGTTAACGCAGGGGGCTTTGCCTACGAGCAGTACTTC
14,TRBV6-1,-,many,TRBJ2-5,CASSTRPGQETQYF,TGTGCCAGCAGTACCCGACCAGGACAAGAGACCCAGTACTTC
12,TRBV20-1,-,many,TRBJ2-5,CSAPGLGETQYF,TGCAGTGCTCCCGGACTGGGAGAGACCCAGTACTTC
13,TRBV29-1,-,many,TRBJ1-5,CSVGGDSNQPQHF,TGCAGCGTTGGCGGGGATAGCAATCAGCCCCAGCATTTT
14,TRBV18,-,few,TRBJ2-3,CASSADREADTQYF,TGTGCCAGCTCAGCAGACAGGGAGGCAGATACGCAGTATTTT
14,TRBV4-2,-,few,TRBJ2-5,CAGSQDGPRETQYF,TGTGCCGGCAGCCAAGACGGGCCGAGGGAGACCCAGTACTTC
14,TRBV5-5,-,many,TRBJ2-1,CASSLVTSLDEQFF,TGTGCCAGCAGCTTGGTAACTAGCTTGGACGAGCAGTTCTTC
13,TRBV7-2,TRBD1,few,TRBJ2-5,CASSTGQGGTQYF,TGTGCCAGCAGCACGGGACAGGGTGGAACCCAGTACTTC
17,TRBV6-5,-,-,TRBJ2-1,CASSYPSGVRAPNEQFF,TGTGCCAGCAGTTACCCGTCGGGAGTTCGGGCCCCTAATGAGCAGTTCTTC